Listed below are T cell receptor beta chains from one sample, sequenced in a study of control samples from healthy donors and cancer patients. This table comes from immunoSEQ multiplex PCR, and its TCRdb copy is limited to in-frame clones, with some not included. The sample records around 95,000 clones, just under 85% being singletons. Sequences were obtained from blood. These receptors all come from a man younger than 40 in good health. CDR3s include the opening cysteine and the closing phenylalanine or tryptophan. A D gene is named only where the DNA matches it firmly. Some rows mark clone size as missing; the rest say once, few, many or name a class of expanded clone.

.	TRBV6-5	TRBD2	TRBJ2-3	CASSPLAGGVDTQYF	TGTGCCAGCAGCCCACTAGCGGGGGGGGTAGATACGCAGTATTTT
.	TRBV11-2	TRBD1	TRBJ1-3	CASSRQQGIGGNTIYF	TGTGCCAGCAGCAGACAACAGGGGATCGGTGGAAACACCATATATTTT
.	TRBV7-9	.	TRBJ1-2	CASSSQGGDGYTF	TGTGCCAGCAGCTCTCAGGGCGGTGATGGCTACACCTTC
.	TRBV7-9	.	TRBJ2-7	CASSSASSEQYF	TGTGCCAGCAGCTCTGCCTCGTCGGAGCAGTACTTC
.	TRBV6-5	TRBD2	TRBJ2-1	CASISGGGYNEQFF	TGTGCCAGCATTAGCGGGGGGGGTTACAATGAGCAGTTCTTC
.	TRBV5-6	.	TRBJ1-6	CASSFSWMVDSPLHF	TGTGCCAGCAGCTTTAGCTGGATGGTGGATTCACCCCTCCACTTT
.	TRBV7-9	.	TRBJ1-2	CASSFTENYGYTF	TGTGCCAGCAGCTTCACAGAGAACTATGGCTACACCTTC
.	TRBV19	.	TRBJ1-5	CASSPRRDKGYSNQPQHF	TGTGCCAGTAGCCCCCGTCGGGACAAGGGTTATAGCAATCAGCCCCAGCATTTT
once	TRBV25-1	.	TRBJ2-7	CASSDAQGRYEQYF	TGTGCCAGCAGTGATGCACAGGGCCGCTACGAGCAGTACTTC
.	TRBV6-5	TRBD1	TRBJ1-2	CASSWDRRGYTF	TGTGCCAGCTCATGGGACAGGCGGGGCTACACCTTC
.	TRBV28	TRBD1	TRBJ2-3	CASSNPRQGAITDTQYF	TGTGCCAGCAGCAACCCTCGACAGGGGGCAATCACAGATACGCAGTATTTT
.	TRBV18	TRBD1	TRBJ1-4	CASSPPTGNEEKLFF	TGTGCCAGCTCACCCCCGACAGGGAACGAGGAAAAACTGTTTTTT
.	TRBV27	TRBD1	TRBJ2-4	CASSSSDRAGIQYF	TGTGCCAGCAGTTCCTCGGACAGGGCAGGCATTCAGTACTTC
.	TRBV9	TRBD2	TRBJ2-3	CASSVYGLAGGSRDTQYF	TGTGCCAGCAGCGTATACGGACTAGCGGGGGGGTCACGTGATACGCAGTATTTT
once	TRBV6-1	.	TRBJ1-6	CASRERGWPPDSPLHF	TGTGCCAGCAGGGAAAGGGGGTGGCCCCCGGATTCACCCCTCCACTTT
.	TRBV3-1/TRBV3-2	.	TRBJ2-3	CASSQDIPPTDTQYF	TGTGCCAGCAGCCAAGATATCCCACCCACAGATACGCAGTATTTT
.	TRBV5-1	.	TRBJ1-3	CASSLRENGNTIYF	TGCGCCAGCAGCTTGAGGGAGAACGGCAACACCATATATTTT
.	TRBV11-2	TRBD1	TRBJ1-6	CASSPNRGNSPLHF	TGTGCCAGCAGCCCCAACAGGGGGAATTCACCCCTCCACTTT
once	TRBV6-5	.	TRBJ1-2	CASSYSTQRPNYGYTF	TGTGCCAGCAGTTACTCTACCCAGAGGCCTAACTATGGCTACACCTTC
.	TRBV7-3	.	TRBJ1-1	CASSTLGGTEAFF	TGTGCCAGCAGCACCTTAGGGGGGACTGAAGCTTTCTTT
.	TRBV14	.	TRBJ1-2	CASSQGGYGYTF	TGTGCCAGCAGCCAAGGAGGGTACGGCTACACCTTC
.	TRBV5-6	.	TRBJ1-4	CASSPGRSNEKLFF	TGTGCCAGCAGCCCGGGCAGGAGTAATGAAAAACTGTTTTTT
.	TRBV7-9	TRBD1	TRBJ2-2	CASSSTGVNTGELFF	TGTGCCAGCAGCAGTACAGGGGTGAACACCGGGGAGCTGTTTTTT
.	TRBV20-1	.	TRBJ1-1	CSALNTEAFF	TGCAGTGCTTTAAACACTGAAGCTTTCTTT
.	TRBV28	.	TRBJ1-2	CASTPGNYGYTF	TGTGCCAGCACCCCGGGAAACTATGGCTACACCTTC
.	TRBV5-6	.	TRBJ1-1	CASSGPHRTEAFF	TGTGCCAGCAGCGGGCCACATCGGACTGAAGCTTTCTTT
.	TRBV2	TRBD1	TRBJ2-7	CASSSRDRGYEQYF	TGTGCCAGCAGTTCCCGGGACAGGGGTTACGAGCAGTACTTC
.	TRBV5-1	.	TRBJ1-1	CASSFGLTMNTEAFF	TGCGCCAGCAGCTTTGGTCTAACGATGAACACTGAAGCTTTCTTT
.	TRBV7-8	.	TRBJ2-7	CASSQPFMLSYEQYF	TGTGCCAGCAGCCAGCCATTTATGCTCTCCTACGAGCAGTACTTC
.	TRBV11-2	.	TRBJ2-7	CASSLLWVPHEQYF	TGTGCCAGCAGTCTCCTCTGGGTTCCGCACGAGCAGTACTTC
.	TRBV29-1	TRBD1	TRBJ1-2	CSVRTGSEGGYTF	TGCAGCGTGAGGACAGGTTCTGAGGGTGGCTACACCTTC
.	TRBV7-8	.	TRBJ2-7	CASSSGGSSYEQYF	TGTGCCAGCAGCTCCGGGGGTAGCTCCTACGAGCAGTACTTC
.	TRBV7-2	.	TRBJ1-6	CASSLSRYSPLHF	TGTGCCAGCAGCTTAAGTAGGTATTCACCCCTCCACTTT
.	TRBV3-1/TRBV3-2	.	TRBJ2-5	CASSQDLSMGLGKTQYF	TGTGCCAGCAGCCAAGATCTGAGCATGGGATTAGGAAAGACCCAGTACTTC
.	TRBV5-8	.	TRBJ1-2	CASSLFSSRYGYTF	TGTGCCAGCAGCTTGTTTTCCTCACGCTATGGCTACACCTTC
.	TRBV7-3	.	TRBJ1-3	CASSLIGGRGSGNTIYF	TGTGCCAGCAGCTTAATTGGGGGCCGCGGCTCTGGAAACACCATATATTTT
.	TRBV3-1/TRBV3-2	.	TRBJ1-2	CASSQDQGIYGYTF	TGTGCCAGCAGCCAAGATCAGGGTATCTATGGCTACACCTTC
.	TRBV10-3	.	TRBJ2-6	CAISSLRGTGANVLTF	TGTGCCATCAGTTCCCTCCGGGGAACAGGGGCCAACGTCCTGACTTTC
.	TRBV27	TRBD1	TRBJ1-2	CASSSGQGSYGYTF	TGTGCCAGCAGTTCAGGACAGGGGAGCTATGGCTACACCTTC
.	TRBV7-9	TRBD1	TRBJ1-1	CASSLIRTGASEAFF	TGTGCCAGCAGCTTAATCAGGACAGGAGCCTCTGAAGCTTTCTTT
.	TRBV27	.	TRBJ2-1	CASSFGWRQGDEQFF	TGTGCCAGCAGTTTTGGGTGGAGGCAGGGCGATGAGCAGTTCTTC
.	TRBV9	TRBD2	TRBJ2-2	CASSVREGANTGELFF	TGTGCCAGCAGCGTAAGGGAGGGCGCGAACACCGGGGAGCTGTTTTTT
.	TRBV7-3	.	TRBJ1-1	CASSLRGHTEAFF	TGTGCCAGCAGCTTACGGGGGCACACTGAAGCTTTCTTT
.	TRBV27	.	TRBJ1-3	CASSLRGLAYGNTIYF	TGTGCCAGCAGTTTAAGAGGGTTGGCGTACGGAAACACCATATATTTT
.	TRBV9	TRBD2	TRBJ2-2	CASSPSGGSTGELFF	TGTGCCAGCAGCCCTAGCGGGGGGTCGACCGGGGAGCTGTTTTTT